What follows are 27 T cell receptor beta chains derived from one specimen sequenced in a study of cytomegalovirus exposure and HLA in healthy donors. Primers for the PCR totalled 60 Vbeta and 13 Jbeta. Clones were read by immunoSEQ multiplex PCR, and TCRdb kept only the in-frame ones, dropping some. The sample consists of 150,000 to 200,000 clones, approximately 78% of them appearing once. Sequenced: PBMCs. The receptors come from a male donor in good health and CMV-seronegative.

As to this clone: Other DNA sequences in the same sample also yield this CDR3. V is TRBV15 and J is TRBJ1-1; 7 bases match TRBD1. Germline trimming cut 0 bases from V and 0 bases from J; bases unmatched to any gene: 1. Germline lookup yields CDR1 LNHNV and CDR2 YYDKDF (reference sequence). The CDR3 runs 15 residues. This CDR3 reads CATSRDRGMNTEAFF. CDR3 DNA sequence: TGTGCCACCAGCAGAGACAGGGGGATGAACACTGAAGCTTTCTTT.

The V call is TRBV7-9, the J call TRBJ1-1, with TRBD1 matching over 8 bases. Germline V gene data show CDR1 as SEHNR and CDR2 as FQNEAQ (reference sequence). With 3 bases clipped from V and 5 bases from J, the junction kept 8 bases outside the gene matches. This CDR3 contains 15 residues. The CDR3 DNA reads TGTGCCAGCAGCTTGCATTCTACAGGGGGAACTGAAGCTTTCTTT. It yields the protein CASSLHSTGGTEAFF.

The chain has TRBV4-3 and TRBJ2-6; 8 bases align to TRBD2. The trim removed 5 bases at V and 0 bases at J, leaving 9 bases unmatched. CDR3 length: 18 residues. Per germline, CDR1 LGHNA and CDR2 YSLEER. CDR3 sequence: CASSKSSGKDSGANVLTF. The CDR3 coding sequence is TGCGCCAGCAGCAAGAGTAGCGGGAAAGACTCTGGGGCCAACGTCCTGACTTTC.

The chain has TRBV5-1 and TRBJ2-2; TRBD1 agrees at 10 bases. Germline-derived CDR1 and CDR2 are SGHRS and YFSETQ. The CDR3 consists of 18 residues. With 4 bases clipped from V and 4 bases from J, the junction kept 13 bases outside the gene matches. The CDR3 region is CASSLQGQGMGGTGELFF. In DNA, the CDR3 is TGCGCCAGCAGCCTCCAGGGACAGGGGATGGGGGGCACCGGGGAGCTGTTTTTT.

V usage is TRBV19 and J usage is TRBJ2-2; no reliable D call. CDR1 and CDR2 (germline): LNHDA, SQIVND (reference sequence). The V end lost 8 bases, the J end lost 5 bases, and 15 bases lay between the germline ends. The CDR3 runs 14 residues. Here the CDR3 reads CASLHRFGTGELFF. The CDR3 DNA reads TGTGCCAGTCTTCACCGGTTCGGGACCGGGGAGCTGTTTTTT. The full variable domain, in which reference TRBV19 and TRBJ2-2 provide the parts outside the CDR3, is DGGITQSPKYLFRKEGQNVTLSCEQNLNHDAMYWYRQDPGQGLRLIYYSQIVNDFQKGDIAEGYSVSREKKESFPLTVTSAQKNPTAFYLCASLHRFGTGELFFGEGSRLTVL.

J is TRBJ1-2 and V is TRBV9; 9 nucleotides align to TRBD1. Germline CDR1 SGDLS, CDR2 YYNGEE. CDR3 length: 15 amino acids. V dropped 3 bases and J dropped 3; count of bases not matched to a gene: 6. DNA for the CDR3: TGTGCCAGCAGCGCTAAGGGGGACAGGGACTATGGCTACACCTTC. This gives the protein CASSAKGDRDYGYTF.

The gene calls are TRBV7-2 and TRBJ2-7, with 7 bases identical to TRBD1. Trimming cost V 5 bases and J 9 bases; bases outside gene matches: 13. The CDR3 is 14 amino acids. CDR1 SGHTA and CDR2 FQGNSA come from the germline V gene. CDR3 DNA sequence: TGTGCCAGCAGCAAAGGGACAGTGGGGACAAGGCAGTACTTC. Protein product: CASSKGTVGTRQYF.

The chain combines TRBV2 with TRBJ1-5, with unresolved D. Trimming removed 3 bases at V and 0 bases at J, with 6 bases between. In germline, CDR1 is SNHLY, CDR2 FYNNEI. The CDR3 contains 14 residues. As DNA, the CDR3 is TGTGCCAGCAGTGATGAGTATAGCAATCAGCCCCAGCATTTT. It yields the protein CASSDEYSNQPQHF.

The CDR3 is CASSFRQRPDGYTF. In DNA form, the CDR3 reads TGTGCCAGCAGCTTCCGACAGCGTCCCGATGGCTACACCTTC. The genes are TRBV9 and TRBJ1-2, with a weak D call TRBD1 (5 bases). Germline CDR1 is SGDLS and CDR2 is YYNGEE. V was pared by 4 bases and J by 6 bases, with 16 bases between. This CDR3 contains 14 residues.

The chain has TRBV28 and TRBJ2-3; D is unclear. CDR1 and CDR2 from the germline V gene are MDHEN and SYDVKM. CDR3 size: 15 residues. The germline V and J ends were trimmed by 2 bases and 10 bases, with 19 bases remaining between them. The CDR3 DNA sequence: TGTGCCAGCAGTTTAGGGCAGTACCTCAATTATGCGCAGTATTTT. Its translation is CASSLGQYLNYAQYF.

This clone was counted between two and nine times. This chain links TRBV7-2 with TRBJ2-5; no reliable D call. Germline assignment: CDR1 SGHTA and CDR2 FQGNSA. Trimming cost V 5 bases and J 4 bases, with 8 bases left between them. The CDR3 is made up of 12 amino acids. The CDR3 region is CASSRAVETQYF. For the CDR3, the DNA is TGTGCCAGCAGCCGTGCGGTAGAGACCCAGTACTTC.

This sequence joins TRBV29-1 and TRBJ2-6; D is unresolved. The CDR3 contains 12 residues. Germline V gene sequence: CDR1 SQVTM, CDR2 ANQGSEA. The V end was cut by 7 bases, the J end by 1 base, with 5 bases between. CDR3 nucleotide sequence: TGCAGCGCCAGATCTGGGGCCAACGTCCTGACTTTC. Amino acids: CSARSGANVLTF.

The rearrangement joins TRBV15 to TRBJ1-5; TRBD1 matches at 12 bases. The germline CDR1 and CDR2 sequences are LNHNV and YYDKDF (reference sequence). CDR3 size: 15 residues. The trim removed 3 bases at V and 5 bases at J, leaving 2 bases unmatched. CDR3 region: CATSSGTGGYQPQHF. The CDR3 DNA is TGTGCCACCAGCAGCGGGACAGGGGGCTATCAGCCCCAGCATTTT.

In its sample, this clone was seen once. A read error may account for a junction end that differs from germline. This chain joins TRBV6-6 and TRBJ2-5, with D hard to call. Germline loops: CDR1 MNHNY, CDR2 SVGAGI (reference sequence). The CDR3 covers 9 residues. The CDR3 DNA reads TGTGCCAGCAGTTATCCCCCGGACTTC. Its translation: CASSYPPDF.

The chain is built from TRBV19 and TRBJ1-1; TRBD1 might be the D (5 bases). The germline gives CDR1 LNHDA, CDR2 SQIVND (reference sequence). Trimming took 3 bases from V and 0 from J, leaving 8 bases between them. The CDR3 runs to 14 residues. The CDR3 here is CASSIKTVNTEAFF. CDR3 nucleotides: TGTGCCAGTAGTATTAAGACAGTGAACACTGAAGCTTTCTTT.

In nucleotides, the CDR3 is TGTGCCAGCAGTGAACGCGTAGCGGGGAGCACAGATACGCAGTATTTT. It translates to CASSERVAGSTDTQYF. This chain connects TRBV25-1 to TRBJ2-3; TRBD2 aligns across 8 bases. CDR1 is MGHDK, CDR2 SYGVNS, per germline. The CDR3 has 16 residues. The ends lost 2 bases at V and 0 bases at J; junction bases unmatched: 4. The variable domain in full, completed from reference TRBV25-1 and TRBJ2-3, reads EADIYQTPRYLVIGTGKKITLECSQTMGHDKMYWYQQDPGMELHLIHYSYGVNSTEKGDLSSESTVSRIRTEHFPLTLESARPSHTSQYLCASSERVAGSTDTQYFGPGTRLTVL.

The chain combines TRBV19 with TRBJ2-7, with a tentative D call TRBD1 (6 bases). V was cut by 10 bases and J by 3 bases, with 13 bases left in between. The V gene's germline CDR1 is LNHDA and CDR2 SQIVND (reference sequence). The CDR3 has 12 amino acids. Here the CDR3 reads CATGAPSYEQYF. CDR3 in DNA: TGTGCCACAGGGGCGCCCAGCTACGAGCAGTACTTC.

This clone has more than one count but fewer than ten. The chain couples TRBV6-5 to TRBJ2-7; D might be TRBD2 (5 bases). Per the germline V gene, CDR1 is MNHEY and CDR2 is SVGAGI. V lost 10 bases and J 2 bases, leaving 15 bases between the germline ends. The CDR3 contains 13 residues. The CDR3 sequence is CATGMGSAYEQYF. CDR3 DNA: TGTGCCACCGGGATGGGGTCGGCCTACGAGCAGTACTTC.

This clone was seen a single time. The chain couples TRBV9 to TRBJ1-1, with D unresolved. This CDR3 is built from 13 residues. Germline assignment: CDR1 SGDLS and CDR2 YYNGEE. V shed 2 bases and J shed 1 base, with 6 bases lying between them. The DNA for the CDR3 is TGTGCCAGCAGCGTTACAAGGAACACTGAAGCTTTCTTT. Translated: CASSVTRNTEAFF.

The chain couples TRBV2 to TRBJ2-2, with D hard to call. CDR1 SNHLY and CDR2 FYNNEI come from the germline V gene. The length of the CDR3 is 14 residues. V was cut by 3 bases and J by 1 base, with 6 bases left in between. The CDR3 sequence: CASSDPRNTGELFF. CDR3 nucleotide sequence: TGTGCCAGCAGTGACCCCAGGAACACCGGGGAGCTGTTTTTT.

CDR3 protein: CASSQHRDRDNSPLHF. DNA for the CDR3: TGTGCCAGCAGCCAACATCGGGACAGGGATAATTCACCCCTCCACTTT. V and J are TRBV14 and TRBJ1-6; the match to TRBD1 covers 9 bases. V dropped 2 bases and J dropped 5; count of bases not matched to a gene: 4. Per germline, CDR1 SGHDN and CDR2 FVKESK. The CDR3 has 16 amino acids.

This clone was recorded once. The J gene is TRBJ2-7, the V gene TRBV5-4; TRBD2 matches at 14 bases. The CDR3 is 16 amino acids. Per germline, CDR1 SGHNT and CDR2 YYREEE (reference sequence). V lost 4 bases, J lost 6 bases, and 9 bases stayed unmatched. Here the CDR3 DNA reads TGTGCCAGCAGCCCCGGACTAGCGGGGGGCCCGAGCGAGCAGTACTTC. The encoded protein is CASSPGLAGGPSEQYF.

About this clone itself: Sequence at one end of the junction differs from germline and may be a read error. Written as DNA, the CDR3 is TGTGCTAGCAGCTTACTCCCTAGCGGCCAAGAGACCCAGTACTTC. It encodes CASSLLPSGQETQYF. The chain couples TRBV7-7 to TRBJ2-5; TRBD2 matches 7 bases. This CDR3 is 15 amino acids long. The germline V gene has CDR1 SSHAT and CDR2 FNYEAQ (reference sequence). Based on the CDR3 plus reference TRBV7-7 and TRBJ2-5, the full variable domain is GAGVSQSPRYKVTKRGQDVTLRCDPISSHATLYWYQQALGQGPEFLTYFNYEAQPDKSGLPSDRFSAERPEGSISTLTIQRTEQRDSAMYRCASSLLPSGQETQYFGPGTRLLVL.

V gene TRBV5-1 combines with J gene TRBJ2-3; 9 nucleotides agree with TRBD1. V lost 4 bases and J lost 2; bases outside the gene matches: 8. Germline V gene lookup returns CDR1 SGHRS and CDR2 YFSETQ. The CDR3 covers 16 residues. The DNA for the CDR3 is TGCGCCAGCAGCCAAGGGGACAGGGACATCACAGATACGCAGTATTTT. Its translation: CASSQGDRDITDTQYF.

This clone is a singleton in its sample. The chain couples TRBV12-5 to TRBJ1-1; TRBD1 aligns across 10 bases. The V segment lost 0 bases and the J segment 4 bases; nucleotides outside the gene matches: 2. CDR1 and CDR2 (germline): LGHNT, FRNRAP. The CDR3 is made up of 15 amino acids. The CDR3 DNA is TGTGCTAGTGGTTTGGTGCGGGACAGGGGCACTGAAGCTTTCTTT. Amino acids: CASGLVRDRGTEAFF.

The table lists this clone with a count of one. This sequence joins TRBV15 and TRBJ2-5, with a tentative D call TRBD2 (6 bases). This CDR3 is 15 amino acids long. V was trimmed by 5 bases and J by 5 bases, leaving 18 bases between them. Germline V lookup: CDR1 LNHNV, CDR2 YYDKDF (reference sequence). The CDR3: CATSAARSSAETQYF. CDR3 coding DNA: TGTGCCACCAGCGCCGCAAGATCTAGCGCGGAGACCCAGTACTTC.

The J gene is TRBJ2-5, the V gene TRBV4-3; no clear D gene. Germline V gene lookup returns CDR1 LGHNA and CDR2 YSLEER. The CDR3 covers 13 residues. V was pared by 0 bases and J by 7 bases, with 9 bases between. The CDR3 region is CASSQEGSGTQYF. As DNA, the CDR3 is TGCGCCAGCAGCCAAGAGGGCTCCGGGACCCAGTACTTC.